This passage covers 21 T cell receptor beta chains from one sample sequenced in a study of TIL therapy for anti-PD-1-resistant metastatic lung cancer. The time point denotes: pre-treatment sample, taken before nivolumab and TIL therapy. Tumor tissue came from excised metastases, mostly pleural nodules or supraclavicular lymph nodes. The libraries were made with immunoSEQ v3. TCRdb keeps only in-frame clones here, not all; method: immunoSEQ multiplex PCR. The table has about 6,300 clones, over 65% seen once; the top ten hold approximately 17%. The material sequenced was tumor tissue, taken at baseline. These receptor sequences come from a person aged 25 to 80 with non-small cell lung cancer.

The V and J genes are TRBV10-3 and TRBJ2-4, with 7 bases lining up with TRBD2. After removal of 0 bases from V and 2 bases from J, the junction contained 7 bases not matched to a gene. The germline V gene has CDR1 ENHRY and CDR2 SYGVKD. The CDR3 is 17 amino acids. The CDR3 bases are TGTGCCATCAGTGAGTCGGTAGGGCGGGAGCCCAAAAACATTCAGTACTTC. This codes for CAISESVGREPKNIQYF.

V is TRBV6-2 or TRBV6-3 and J is TRBJ2-1; 14 nucleotides match TRBD2. Germline V CDR1 and CDR2: MNHEY, SVGEGT. The CDR3 is 17 residues long. V lost 4 bases, J lost 1 base, and 3 bases stayed unmatched. Here the CDR3 reads CASSWTSGGWSYNEQFF. CDR3 nucleotides: TGTGCCAGCAGTTGGACTAGCGGGGGGTGGTCCTACAATGAGCAGTTCTTC.

This chain links TRBV27 with TRBJ2-7; possibly TRBD1 for D (6 bases). Deletions cut 3 bases from V and 3 bases from J, with 12 bases between. Germline V gives CDR1 MNHEY, CDR2 SMNVEV (reference sequence). This CDR3 spans 14 amino acids. The CDR3 nucleotides are TGTGCCAGCAGTTTCAAGACAGGCGACTACGAGCAGTACTTC. Residues: CASSFKTGDYEQYF.

This clone was observed a few times. The chain joins TRBV5-1 to TRBJ1-5, with a tentative D call TRBD1 (5 bases). Per germline, CDR1 SGHRS and CDR2 YFSETQ. V lost 5 bases and J 8 bases, leaving 20 bases between the germline ends. The CDR3 length is 15 residues. CDR3 DNA sequence: TGCGCCAGCAGTCTGGGGTCCGCGGGGGGAGAGCCCCAGCATTTT. Translating it yields CASSLGSAGGEPQHF.

The chain carries TRBV9 and TRBJ2-3; 7 nucleotides agree with TRBD2. With 0 bases clipped from V and 6 bases from J, the junction kept 4 bases outside the gene matches. Germline values: CDR1 SGDLS, CDR2 YYNGEE. The CDR3 runs 14 residues. CDR3 in DNA: TGTGCCAGCAGCGTAGGCGGGAGCTGGGATACGCAGTATTTT. Translating gives CASSVGGSWDTQYF.

The CDR3 protein is CASSQGGADGLLYEQYV. CDR3 sequence (DNA): TGTGCCAGCAGCCAAGGTGGGGCGGATGGATTACTCTACGAGCAGTACGTC. The chain is built from TRBV14 and TRBJ2-7, with D possibly matching TRBD1 (5 bases). Germline CDR1 is SGHDN and CDR2 is FVKESK. This CDR3 comprises 17 residues. V gave up 1 base and J gave up 3 bases, with 19 bases separating them.

V is TRBV3-1 (or the pseudogene TRBV3-2) and J is TRBJ2-5; D is undetermined. In germline, CDR1 is LGHDT, CDR2 YNNKEL (reference sequence). The CDR3 covers 13 residues. V was trimmed by 1 base and J by 4 bases, leaving 7 bases between them. The CDR3 region has the DNA TGTGCCAGCAGCCAAGGGTTCGGAGAGACCCAGTACTTC. Translating it yields CASSQGFGETQYF.

The chain uses TRBV6-5 and TRBJ2-2, with 7 bases lining up with TRBD1. CDR3 length: 14 amino acids. Germline values: CDR1 MNHEY, CDR2 SVGAGI. V gave up 8 bases and J gave up 4 bases; unmatched junction bases: 7. In DNA form, the CDR3 reads TGTGCCAGCTATGGGGACAGACTCACCGGGGAGCTGTTTTTT. It is translated as CASYGDRLTGELFF.

The CDR3 is CASRGSNSPLHF. The CDR3 DNA sequence: TGTGCCAGCCGGGGCAGTAATTCACCCCTCCACTTT. This chain uses TRBV27 with TRBJ1-6, with D possibly being TRBD1 (5 bases). Looked up from germline, CDR1 is MNHEY and CDR2 is SMNVEV (reference sequence). The CDR3 spans 12 residues. V was clipped by 8 bases and J by 6 bases, with 8 bases between them.

The rearrangement joins TRBV7-2 to TRBJ2-1; 10 nucleotides match TRBD2. This CDR3 region has 15 residues. V shed 6 bases and J 4 bases; nucleotides not matched to a gene: 6. Germline V gene lookup returns CDR1 SGHTA and CDR2 FQGNSA. For the CDR3, the DNA is TGTGCCAGCAGACACACTAGCGGGATTTACAATGAGCAGTTCTTC. It codes for CASRHTSGIYNEQFF.

The V call is TRBV5-6, the J call TRBJ2-7; 8 nucleotides match TRBD1. V was clipped by 5 bases and J by 0 bases; unmatched bases: 4. Germline loops: CDR1 SGHDT, CDR2 YYEEEE. This CDR3 is built from 14 residues. The CDR3 is CASSGDRSSYEQYF. The CDR3 DNA is TGTGCCAGCAGTGGGGACAGGAGCTCCTACGAGCAGTACTTC.

This clone came up a few times. The chain recombines TRBV6-5 with TRBJ2-7, with TRBD2 as a possible D gene (5 bases). CDR3 length: 14 amino acids. CDR1 MNHEY and CDR2 SVGAGI come from the germline V gene. Trimming cost V 8 bases and J 5 bases, with 19 bases left between them. As DNA, the CDR3 is TGTGCCAGCTCCGGGGAATCCGAAAGCCACGAGCAGTACTTC. The encoded protein is CASSGESESHEQYF.

The chain carries TRBV7-9 and TRBJ2-7; TRBD2 is a possible D gene (6 bases). This CDR3 has 18 residues. Germline-derived CDR1 and CDR2 are SEHNR and FQNEAQ (reference sequence). The V end was cut by 5 bases, the J end by 0 bases, with 23 bases between. This chain's CDR3 is CASSPGLYAGRSSYEQYF. CDR3 nucleotides: TGTGCCAGCAGCCCCGGCCTCTATGCGGGAAGGAGCTCCTACGAGCAGTACTTC.

The rearrangement joins TRBV27 to TRBJ2-1; a weak D match, TRBD2 (6 bases). V was trimmed by 4 bases and J by 0 bases, leaving 13 bases between them. Germline V gives CDR1 MNHEY, CDR2 SMNVEV (reference sequence). The CDR3 is made up of 16 amino acids. Here the CDR3 DNA reads TGTGCCAGCAGTTCGGATCAGGGACTCTCCTACAATGAGCAGTTCTTC. This codes for CASSSDQGLSYNEQFF.

The V gene is TRBV3-1 (or the pseudogene TRBV3-2), the J gene TRBJ2-5; 9 bases map to TRBD2. The junction had 12 bases not matched to a gene; V was cut back by 3 bases and J by 4 bases. This CDR3 region has 17 residues. Looked up from germline, CDR1 is LGHDT and CDR2 is YNNKEL (reference sequence). CDR3 coding DNA: TGTGCCAGCAGCCAGAGAAGGCTGGCGGGAGGGGGAGAGACCCAGTACTTC. Encoded protein: CASSQRRLAGGGETQYF.

CDR3: CASSETGNQPQHF. CDR3 in DNA: TGTGCCAGCAGTGAAACAGGAAATCAGCCCCAGCATTTT. The rearrangement links TRBV2 to TRBJ1-5, with D maybe TRBD1 (5 bases). CDR1 and CDR2 from the germline V gene are SNHLY and FYNNEI. There are 13 residues in the CDR3. V was trimmed by 2 bases and J by 4 bases, leaving 6 bases between them.

The rearrangement joins TRBV4-3 to TRBJ2-1; TRBD1 matches at 7 bases. The CDR3 covers 15 residues. The V gene end was trimmed by 1 base and the J gene end by 6 bases; junction bases not matched to a gene: 6. Germline V CDR1 and CDR2: LGHNA, YSLEER. This CDR3 reads CASSQAWTGFNEQFF. The CDR3 DNA follows: TGCGCCAGCAGCCAAGCTTGGACAGGATTCAATGAGCAGTTCTTC.

This chain connects TRBV4-1 to TRBJ2-2; TRBD1 might be the D (6 bases). CDR1 and CDR2 (germline): MGHRA, YSYEKL. The CDR3 is 17 amino acids. V was shortened by 3 bases and J by 3 bases, with 17 bases between the two germline ends. CDR3: CASSQGSSGQYTGELFF. For the CDR3, the DNA is TGCGCCAGCAGCCAGGGTTCTTCTGGACAGTACACCGGGGAGCTGTTTTTT.

The J gene is TRBJ1-2, the V gene TRBV29-1; D might be TRBD1 (6 bases). In germline, CDR1 is SQVTM, CDR2 ANQGSEA. Trimming removed 5 bases at V and 7 bases at J, with 14 bases between. This CDR3 region has 12 residues. The CDR3 protein is CSVTRGGVGYTF. The CDR3 nucleotides are TGCAGCGTTACGCGAGGGGGGGTTGGCTACACCTTC.

V is TRBV6-1 and J is TRBJ2-3; 7 bases line up with TRBD2. V gave up 3 bases and J gave up 1 base; unmatched junction bases: 4. This CDR3 is built from 15 residues. Germline V lookup: CDR1 MNHNS, CDR2 SASEGT. The CDR3 sequence is CASSDPAGGTDTQYF. The CDR3 region has the DNA TGTGCCAGCAGTGACCCGGCGGGGGGCACAGATACGCAGTATTTT.

V and J are TRBV20-1 and TRBJ1-4; TRBD1 agrees at 7 bases. CDR3 length: 16 amino acids. The trim removed 3 bases at V and 8 bases at J, leaving 15 bases unmatched. The V gene's germline CDR1 is DFQATT and CDR2 SNEGSKA (reference sequence). The CDR3 DNA sequence: TGCAGTGCTAGTCCTGTCCGATCAGGGGGAGACGAAAAACTGTTTTTT. Protein sequence: CSASPVRSGGDEKLFF.